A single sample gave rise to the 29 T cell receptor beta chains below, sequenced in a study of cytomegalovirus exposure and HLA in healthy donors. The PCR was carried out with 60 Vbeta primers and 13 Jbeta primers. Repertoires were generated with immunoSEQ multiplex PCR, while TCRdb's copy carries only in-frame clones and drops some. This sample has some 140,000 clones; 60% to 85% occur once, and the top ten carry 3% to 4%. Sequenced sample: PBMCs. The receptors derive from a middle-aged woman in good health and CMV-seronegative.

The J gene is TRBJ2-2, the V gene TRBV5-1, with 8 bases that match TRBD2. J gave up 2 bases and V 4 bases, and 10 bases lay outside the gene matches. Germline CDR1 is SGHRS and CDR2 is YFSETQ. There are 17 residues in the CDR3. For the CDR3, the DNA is TGCGCCAGCAGCCGAACCCTTAGCGGGGCAAACACCGGGGAGCTGTTTTTT. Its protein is CASSRTLSGANTGELFF.

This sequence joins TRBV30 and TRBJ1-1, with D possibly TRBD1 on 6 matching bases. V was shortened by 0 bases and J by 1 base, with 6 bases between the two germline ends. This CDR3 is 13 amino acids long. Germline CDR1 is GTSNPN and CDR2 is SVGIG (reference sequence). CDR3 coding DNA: TGTGCCTGGAGTGTACAGGGGAACACTGAAGCTTTCTTT. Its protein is CAWSVQGNTEAFF.

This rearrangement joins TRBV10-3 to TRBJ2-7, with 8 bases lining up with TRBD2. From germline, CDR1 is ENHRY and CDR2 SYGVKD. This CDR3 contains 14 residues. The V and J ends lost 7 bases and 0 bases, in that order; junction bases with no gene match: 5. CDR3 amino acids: CAIKSSGTSYEQYF. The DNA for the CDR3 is TGTGCCATCAAAAGTAGCGGGACCTCCTACGAGCAGTACTTC.

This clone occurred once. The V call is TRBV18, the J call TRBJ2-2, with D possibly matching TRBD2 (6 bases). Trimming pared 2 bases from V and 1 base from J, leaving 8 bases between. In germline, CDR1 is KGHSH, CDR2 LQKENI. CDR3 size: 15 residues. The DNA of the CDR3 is TGTGCCAGCTCACCAGGGACTGGGAACACCGGGGAGCTGTTTTTT. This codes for CASSPGTGNTGELFF.

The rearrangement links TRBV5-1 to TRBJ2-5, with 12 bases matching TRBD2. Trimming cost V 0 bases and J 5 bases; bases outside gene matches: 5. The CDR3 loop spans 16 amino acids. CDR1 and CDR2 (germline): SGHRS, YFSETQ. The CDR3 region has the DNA TGCGCCAGCAGCTTGGCTCTAGCGGGAGGGGCGGAGACCCAGTACTTC. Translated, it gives CASSLALAGGAETQYF.

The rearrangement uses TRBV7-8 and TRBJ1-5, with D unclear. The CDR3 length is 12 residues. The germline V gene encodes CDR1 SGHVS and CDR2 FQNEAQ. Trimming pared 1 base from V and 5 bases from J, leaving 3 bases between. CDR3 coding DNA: TGTGCCAGCAGCTTAGTAGATCAGCCCCAGCATTTT. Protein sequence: CASSLVDQPQHF.

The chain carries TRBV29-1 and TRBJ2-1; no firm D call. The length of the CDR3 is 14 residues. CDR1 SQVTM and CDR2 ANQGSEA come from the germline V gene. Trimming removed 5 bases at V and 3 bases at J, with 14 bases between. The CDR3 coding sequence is TGCAGCGTTCGAACAGCTTTACTCTACAATGAGCAGTTCTTC. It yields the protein CSVRTALLYNEQFF.

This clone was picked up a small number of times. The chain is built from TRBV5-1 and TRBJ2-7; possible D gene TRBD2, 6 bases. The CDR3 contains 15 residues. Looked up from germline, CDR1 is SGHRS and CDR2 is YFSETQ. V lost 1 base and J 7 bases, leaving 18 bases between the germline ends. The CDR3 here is CASSLRLPRAGEQYF. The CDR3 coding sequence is TGCGCCAGCAGCTTGAGGTTGCCCAGGGCGGGAGAGCAGTACTTC.

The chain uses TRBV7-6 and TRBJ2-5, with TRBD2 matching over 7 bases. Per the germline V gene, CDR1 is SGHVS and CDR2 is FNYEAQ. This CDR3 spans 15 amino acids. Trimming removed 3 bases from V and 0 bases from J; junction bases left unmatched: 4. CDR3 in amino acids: CASSLGGSDQETQYF. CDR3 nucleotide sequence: TGTGCCAGCAGCTTGGGAGGGAGTGACCAAGAGACCCAGTACTTC.

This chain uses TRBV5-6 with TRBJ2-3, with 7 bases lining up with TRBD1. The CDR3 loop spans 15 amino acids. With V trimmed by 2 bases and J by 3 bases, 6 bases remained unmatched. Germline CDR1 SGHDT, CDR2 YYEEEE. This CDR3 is CASSFWDRGTDTQYF. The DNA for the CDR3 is TGTGCCAGCAGCTTCTGGGACAGAGGGACAGATACGCAGTATTTT.

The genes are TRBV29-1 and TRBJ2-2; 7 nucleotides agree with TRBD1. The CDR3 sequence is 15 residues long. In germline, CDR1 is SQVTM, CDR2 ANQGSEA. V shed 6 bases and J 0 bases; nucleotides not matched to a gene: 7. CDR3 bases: TGCAGCGTGGTCCACAGGGGAACGAACACCGGGGAGCTGTTTTTT. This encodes CSVVHRGTNTGELFF.

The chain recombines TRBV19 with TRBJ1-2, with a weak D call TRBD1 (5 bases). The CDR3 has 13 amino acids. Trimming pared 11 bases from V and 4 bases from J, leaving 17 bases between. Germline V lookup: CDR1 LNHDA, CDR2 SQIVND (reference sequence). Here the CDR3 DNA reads TGTGCCGGAGGGACCGACCGACCCTATGGCTACACCTTC. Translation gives CAGGTDRPYGYTF.

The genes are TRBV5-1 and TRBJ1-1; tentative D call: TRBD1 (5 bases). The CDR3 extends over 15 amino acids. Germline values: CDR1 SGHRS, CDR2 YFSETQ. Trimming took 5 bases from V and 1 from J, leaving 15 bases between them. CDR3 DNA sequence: TGCGCCAGCAGACCTCGACAGAACGAGAACACTGAAGCTTTCTTT. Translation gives CASRPRQNENTEAFF.

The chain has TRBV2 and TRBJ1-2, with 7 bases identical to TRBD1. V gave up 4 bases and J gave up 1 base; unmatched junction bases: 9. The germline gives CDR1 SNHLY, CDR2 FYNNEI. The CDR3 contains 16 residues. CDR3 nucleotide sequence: TGTGCCAGCAGTGTGAGGACAGGCTTTAATAACTATGGCTACACCTTC. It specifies CASSVRTGFNNYGYTF.

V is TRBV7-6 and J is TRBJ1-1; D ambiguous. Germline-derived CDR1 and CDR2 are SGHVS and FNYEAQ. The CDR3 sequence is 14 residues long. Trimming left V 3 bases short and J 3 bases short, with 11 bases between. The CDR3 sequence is CASSFGGLYTEAFF. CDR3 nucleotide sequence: TGTGCCAGCAGCTTTGGTGGACTATACACTGAAGCTTTCTTT.

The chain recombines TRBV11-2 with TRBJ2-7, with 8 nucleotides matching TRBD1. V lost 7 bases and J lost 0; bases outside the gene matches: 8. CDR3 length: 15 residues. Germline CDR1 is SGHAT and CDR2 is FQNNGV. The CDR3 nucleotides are TGTGCCAGCAATGACCGGGACAGGAGCTCCTACGAGCAGTACTTC. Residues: CASNDRDRSSYEQYF.

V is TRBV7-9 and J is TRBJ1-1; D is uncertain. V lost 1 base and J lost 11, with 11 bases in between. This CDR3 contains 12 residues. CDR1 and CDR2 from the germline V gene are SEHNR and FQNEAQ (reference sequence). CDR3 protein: CASSLGAQSAFF. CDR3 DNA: TGTGCCAGCAGCTTAGGGGCGCAGTCCGCTTTCTTT. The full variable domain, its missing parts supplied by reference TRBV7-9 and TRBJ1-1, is DTGVSQNPRHKITKRGQNVTFRCDPISEHNRLYWYRQTLGQGPEFLTYFQNEAQLEKSRLLSDRFSAERPKGSFSTLEIQRTEQGDSAMYLCASSLGAQSAFFGQGTRLTVV.

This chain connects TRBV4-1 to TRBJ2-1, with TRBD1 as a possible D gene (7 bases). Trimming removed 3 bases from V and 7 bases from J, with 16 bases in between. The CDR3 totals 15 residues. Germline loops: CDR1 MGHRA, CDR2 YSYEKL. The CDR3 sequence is CASSQTGRNLNEQFF. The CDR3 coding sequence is TGCGCCAGCAGCCAGACAGGGAGGAATTTGAATGAGCAGTTCTTC.

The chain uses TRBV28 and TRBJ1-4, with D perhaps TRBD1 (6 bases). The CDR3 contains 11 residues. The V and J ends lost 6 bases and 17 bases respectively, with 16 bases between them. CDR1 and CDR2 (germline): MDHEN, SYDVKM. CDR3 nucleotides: TGTGCCAGCAGCTGGACAGCGGCTCTCTTTTTT. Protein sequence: CASSWTAALFF.

The CDR3 sequence is CASSSWTEETQYF. CDR3 nucleotide sequence: TGTGCCAGCAGCTCGTGGACAGAAGAGACCCAGTACTTC. The chain links TRBV7-2 to TRBJ2-5; D is possibly TRBD1 (6 bases). Trimming removed 4 bases from V and 3 bases from J, with 9 bases in between. The germline gives CDR1 SGHTA, CDR2 FQGNSA. The CDR3 sequence is 13 residues long.

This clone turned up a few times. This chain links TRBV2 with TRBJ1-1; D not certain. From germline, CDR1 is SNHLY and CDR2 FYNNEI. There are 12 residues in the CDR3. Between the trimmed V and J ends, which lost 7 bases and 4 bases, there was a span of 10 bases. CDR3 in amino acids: CASTISGTEAFF. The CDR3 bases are TGTGCCAGCACCATCAGTGGCACTGAAGCTTTCTTT.

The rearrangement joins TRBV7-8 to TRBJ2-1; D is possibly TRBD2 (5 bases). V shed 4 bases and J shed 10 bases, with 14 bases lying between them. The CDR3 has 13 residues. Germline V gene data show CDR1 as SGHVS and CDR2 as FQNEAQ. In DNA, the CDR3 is TGTGCCAGCAGCTCCCTATCCGGGATCGAGCAGTTCTTC. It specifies CASSSLSGIEQFF. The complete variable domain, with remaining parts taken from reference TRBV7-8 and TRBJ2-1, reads GAGVSQSPRYKVAKRGQDVALRCDPISGHVSLFWYQQALGQGPEFLTYFQNEAQLDKSGLPSDRFFAERPEGSVSTLKIQRTQQEDSAVYLCASSSLSGIEQFFGPGTRLTVL.

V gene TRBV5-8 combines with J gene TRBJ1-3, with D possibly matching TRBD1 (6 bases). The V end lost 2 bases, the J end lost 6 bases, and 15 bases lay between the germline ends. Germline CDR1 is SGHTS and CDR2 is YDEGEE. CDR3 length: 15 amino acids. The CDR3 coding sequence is TGTGCCAGCAGCTTTCTCGGCAGGGGATTAAACACCATATATTTT. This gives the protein CASSFLGRGLNTIYF.

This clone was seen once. The CDR3 loop is CASTSLLSSYNEQFF. CDR3 in DNA: TGTGCCAGCACCTCATTGTTGAGCTCCTACAATGAGCAGTTCTTC. V and J are TRBV5-6 and TRBJ2-1, with D hard to call. Trimming cost V 6 bases and J 0 bases, with 13 bases left between them. Germline CDR1 and CDR2: SGHDT and YYEEEE. CDR3 length equals 15 residues.

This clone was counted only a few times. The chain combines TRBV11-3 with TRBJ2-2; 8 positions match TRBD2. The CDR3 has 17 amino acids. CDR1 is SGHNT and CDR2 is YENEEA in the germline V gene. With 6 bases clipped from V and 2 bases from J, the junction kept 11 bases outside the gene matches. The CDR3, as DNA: TGTGCCAGCAGTTTACGCCCGGGACTAGAAAACACCGGGGAGCTGTTTTTT. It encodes CASSLRPGLENTGELFF.

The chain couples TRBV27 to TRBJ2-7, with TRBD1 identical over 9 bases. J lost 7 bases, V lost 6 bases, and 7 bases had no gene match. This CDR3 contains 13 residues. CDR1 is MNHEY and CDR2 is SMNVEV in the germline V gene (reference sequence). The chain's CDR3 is CASSPGQGWEQYF. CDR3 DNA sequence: TGTGCCAGCAGCCCGGGACAGGGCTGGGAGCAGTACTTC.

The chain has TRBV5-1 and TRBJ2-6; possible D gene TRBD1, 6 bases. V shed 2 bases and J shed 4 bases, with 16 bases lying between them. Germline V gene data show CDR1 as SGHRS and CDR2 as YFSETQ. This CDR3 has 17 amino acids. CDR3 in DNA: TGCGCCAGCAGCTTTTTACAGGGCGAGAAAGGGGCCAACGTCCTGACTTTC. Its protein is CASSFLQGEKGANVLTF.

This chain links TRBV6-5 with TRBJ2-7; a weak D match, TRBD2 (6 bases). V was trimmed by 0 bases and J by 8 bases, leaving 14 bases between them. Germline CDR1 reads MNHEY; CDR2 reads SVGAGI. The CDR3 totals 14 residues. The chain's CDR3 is CASSYSGGVSKQYF. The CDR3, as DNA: TGTGCCAGCAGTTACTCCGGGGGAGTGTCCAAGCAGTACTTC.

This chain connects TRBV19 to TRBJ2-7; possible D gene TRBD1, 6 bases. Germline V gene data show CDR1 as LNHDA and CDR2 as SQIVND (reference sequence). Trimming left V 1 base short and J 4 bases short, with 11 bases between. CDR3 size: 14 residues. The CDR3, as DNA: TGTGCCAGTAGTATAGGGAACAGGGTTTACGAGCAGTACTTC. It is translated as CASSIGNRVYEQYF.